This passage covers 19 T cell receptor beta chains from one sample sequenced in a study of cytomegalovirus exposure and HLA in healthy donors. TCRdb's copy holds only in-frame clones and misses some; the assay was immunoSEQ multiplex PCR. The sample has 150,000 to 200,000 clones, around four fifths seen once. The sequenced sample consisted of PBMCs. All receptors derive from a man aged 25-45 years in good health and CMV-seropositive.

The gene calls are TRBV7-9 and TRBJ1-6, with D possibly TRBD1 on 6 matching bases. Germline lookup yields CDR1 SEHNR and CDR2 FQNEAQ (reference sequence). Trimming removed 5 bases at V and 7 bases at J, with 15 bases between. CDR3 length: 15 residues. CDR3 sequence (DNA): TGTGCCAGCAGCCCGGGGAGGGGGGTGAATTCACCCCTCCACTTT. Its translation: CASSPGRGVNSPLHF.

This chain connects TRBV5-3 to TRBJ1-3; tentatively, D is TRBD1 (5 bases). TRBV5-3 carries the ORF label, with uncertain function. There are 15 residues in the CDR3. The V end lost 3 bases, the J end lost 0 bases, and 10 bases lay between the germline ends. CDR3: CARSWVQVSGNTIYF. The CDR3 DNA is TGTGCCAGAAGCTGGGTACAGGTCTCTGGAAACACCATATATTTT.

CDR3 DNA: TGTGCCATCAGTGGTGGGGCGTGGGACACTGAAGCTTTCTTT. Translated: CAISGGAWDTEAFF. The chain couples TRBV10-3 to TRBJ1-1, with D possibly being TRBD1 (5 bases). The CDR3 contains 14 residues. The ends were cut back, 4 bases at V and 3 bases at J, with 12 bases in the middle. Germline V gene lookup returns CDR1 ENHRY and CDR2 SYGVKD.

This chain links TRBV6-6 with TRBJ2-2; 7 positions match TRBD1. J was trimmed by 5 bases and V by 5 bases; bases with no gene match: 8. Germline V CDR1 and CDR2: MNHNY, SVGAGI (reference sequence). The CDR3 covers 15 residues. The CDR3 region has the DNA TGTGCCAGCAGTCAACCGACAGGGTGGACCGGGGAGCTGTTTTTT. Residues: CASSQPTGWTGELFF.

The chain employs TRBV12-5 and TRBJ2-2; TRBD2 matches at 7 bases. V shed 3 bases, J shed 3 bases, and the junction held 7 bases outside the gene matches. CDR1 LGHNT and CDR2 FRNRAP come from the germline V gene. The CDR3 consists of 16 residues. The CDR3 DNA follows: TGTGCTAGTGGTTTCCCCCTTCGGGGGGACACCGGGGAGCTGTTTTTT. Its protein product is CASGFPLRGDTGELFF.

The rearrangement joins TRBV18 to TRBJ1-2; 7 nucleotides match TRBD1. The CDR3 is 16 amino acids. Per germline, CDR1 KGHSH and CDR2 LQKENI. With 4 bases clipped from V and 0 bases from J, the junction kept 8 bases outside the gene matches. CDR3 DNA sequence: TGTGCCAGCTCACGCGATTCGGGACAGACTAACTATGGCTACACCTTC. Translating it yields CASSRDSGQTNYGYTF.

CDR3 sequence reads: CASSSLGQNTEAFF. For the CDR3, the DNA is TGTGCCAGCAGCTCTCTGGGACAGAACACTGAAGCTTTCTTT. The chain has TRBV7-2 and TRBJ1-1; the D gene is possibly TRBD1 (6 bases). V shed 4 bases and J shed 1 base, with 10 bases lying between them. Germline CDR1 SGHTA, CDR2 FQGNSA. The CDR3 has 14 residues.

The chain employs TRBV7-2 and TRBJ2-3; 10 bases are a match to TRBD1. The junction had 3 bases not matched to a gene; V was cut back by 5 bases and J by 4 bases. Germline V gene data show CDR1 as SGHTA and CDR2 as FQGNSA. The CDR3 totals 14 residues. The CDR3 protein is CASSTGTGADTQYF. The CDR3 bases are TGTGCCAGCAGCACCGGGACAGGGGCAGATACGCAGTATTTT.

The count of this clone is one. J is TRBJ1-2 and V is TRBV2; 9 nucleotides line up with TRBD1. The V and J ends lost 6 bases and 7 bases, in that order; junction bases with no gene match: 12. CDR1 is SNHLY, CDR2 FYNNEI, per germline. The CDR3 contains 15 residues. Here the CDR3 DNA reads TGTGCCAGCAGGGCCGGGACAGGGAAAGGCAGTGGCTACACCTTC. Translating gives CASRAGTGKGSGYTF.

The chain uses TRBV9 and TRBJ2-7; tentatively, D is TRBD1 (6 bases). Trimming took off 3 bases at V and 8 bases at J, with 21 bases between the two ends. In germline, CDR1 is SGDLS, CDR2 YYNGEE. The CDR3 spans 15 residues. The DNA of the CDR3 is TGTGCCAGCAGCGATACAGGGCTTTTTTCTGAGAAGCAGTACTTC. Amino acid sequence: CASSDTGLFSEKQYF.

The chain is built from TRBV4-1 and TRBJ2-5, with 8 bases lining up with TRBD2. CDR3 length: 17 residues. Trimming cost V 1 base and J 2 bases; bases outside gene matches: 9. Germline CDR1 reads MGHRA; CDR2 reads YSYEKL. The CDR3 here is CASSQAGGRAAQETQYF. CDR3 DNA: TGCGCCAGCAGCCAAGCGGGGGGGAGGGCAGCGCAAGAGACCCAGTACTTC.

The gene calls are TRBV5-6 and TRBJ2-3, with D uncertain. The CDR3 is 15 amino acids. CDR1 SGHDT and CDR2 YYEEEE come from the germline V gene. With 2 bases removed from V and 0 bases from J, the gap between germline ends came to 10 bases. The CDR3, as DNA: TGTGCCAGCAGCTTAGGCGCGGCTAGCACAGATACGCAGTATTTT. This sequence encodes CASSLGAASTDTQYF.

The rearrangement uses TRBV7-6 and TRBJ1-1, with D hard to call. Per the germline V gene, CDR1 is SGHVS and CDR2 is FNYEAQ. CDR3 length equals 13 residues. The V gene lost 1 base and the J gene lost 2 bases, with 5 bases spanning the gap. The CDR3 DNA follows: TGTGCCAGCAGCTTAGAACAAAACACTGAAGCTTTCTTT. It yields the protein CASSLEQNTEAFF.

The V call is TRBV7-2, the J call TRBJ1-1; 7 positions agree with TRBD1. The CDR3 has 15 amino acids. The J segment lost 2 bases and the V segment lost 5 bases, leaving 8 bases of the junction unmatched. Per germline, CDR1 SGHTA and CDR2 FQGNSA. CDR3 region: CASSTWTGINTEAFF. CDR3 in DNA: TGTGCCAGCAGCACATGGACAGGAATCAACACTGAAGCTTTCTTT.

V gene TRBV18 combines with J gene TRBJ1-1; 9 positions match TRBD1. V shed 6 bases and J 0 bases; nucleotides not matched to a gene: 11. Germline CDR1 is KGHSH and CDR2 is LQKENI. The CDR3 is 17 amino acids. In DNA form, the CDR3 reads TGTGCCAGCTCCCCTACCAGGGACAGGGCGGTGAACACTGAAGCTTTCTTT. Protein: CASSPTRDRAVNTEAFF.

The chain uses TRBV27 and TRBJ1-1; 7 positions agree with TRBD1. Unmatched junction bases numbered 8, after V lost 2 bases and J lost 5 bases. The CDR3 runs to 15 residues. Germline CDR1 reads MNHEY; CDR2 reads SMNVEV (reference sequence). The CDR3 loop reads CASSLPGQERTEAFF. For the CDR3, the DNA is TGTGCCAGCAGTTTACCCGGACAGGAGCGGACTGAAGCTTTCTTT.

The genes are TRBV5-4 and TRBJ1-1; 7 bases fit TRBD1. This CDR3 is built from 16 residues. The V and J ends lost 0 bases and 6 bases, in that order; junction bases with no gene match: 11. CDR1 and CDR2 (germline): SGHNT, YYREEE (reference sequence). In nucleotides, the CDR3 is TGTGCCAGCAGCTTGGGGATTAGCAGGACAGGTTCTGAAGCTTTCTTT. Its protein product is CASSLGISRTGSEAFF.

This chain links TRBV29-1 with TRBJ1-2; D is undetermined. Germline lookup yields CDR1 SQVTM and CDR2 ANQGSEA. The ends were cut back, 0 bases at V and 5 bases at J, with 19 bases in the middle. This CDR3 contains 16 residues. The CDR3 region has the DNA TGCAGCGTTGAAGATGCTAAGTCAGGCTTGTTGTATGGCTACACCTTC. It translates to CSVEDAKSGLLYGYTF.

The CDR3 region is CASSRGDRANTGELFF. CDR3 coding DNA: TGCGCCAGCAGCAGGGGCGACAGGGCGAACACCGGGGAGCTGTTTTTT. J is TRBJ2-2 and V is TRBV5-1; TRBD1 matches at 7 bases. CDR1 and CDR2 (germline): SGHRS, YFSETQ. The CDR3 runs 16 residues. The ends lost 4 bases at V and 0 bases at J; junction bases unmatched: 6.